Sequencing of this T cell receptor (beta chain) was carried out in a study of cytomegalovirus exposure and HLA in healthy donors. With V trimmed by 10 bases and J by 7 bases, 11 bases remained unmatched. The germline V gene has CDR1 LNHDA and CDR2 SQIVND (reference sequence). The CDR3 spans 14 residues. The table lists this clone with a few counts. A multiplex PCR was run with 60 Vbeta primers and 13 Jbeta primers. Sequenced by immunoSEQ multiplex PCR; TCRdb stores in-frame clones only, minus some. The sample holds about 150,000 clones, around 66% seen once. The chain uses TRBV19 and TRBJ1-1; 11 bases fit TRBD1. This receptor was obtained from a woman in her 30s in good health and CMV-seropositive. Sequencing was performed on PBMCs. The CDR3, as DNA: TGTGCCACAGACCGGGACAGGGGGTCCGGTGAAGCTTTCTTT. Protein sequence: CATDRDRGSGEAFF.